The rows below give T cell receptor beta chains drawn from one sample of a study of blood T cell repertoires in COVID-19. Sequencing was performed with immunoSEQ multiplex PCR; in TCRdb, only in-frame clones are kept and a portion is missing. The sample lists about 440,000 clones, roughly 88% seen once, with around 12% in the top ten. The sequenced sample consisted of peripheral blood. The receptor set was obtained from a woman aged 45-65 years with COVID-19, enrolled during active disease. Both conserved end residues are part of each CDR3. A D gene is named only where the DNA matches it firmly. Only some rows state a clone size, as once, few, many or a class for expanded clones.

TRBJ1-5,few,.,TRBV2,TGTGCCAGCAGTCTCCAGTTATATCAGCCCCAGCATTTT,CASSLQLYQPQHF
TRBJ1-5,.,.,TRBV2,TGTGCCAGCGCGGACGACTCGGGGAGCAATCAGCCCCAGCATTTT,CASADDSGSNQPQHF
TRBJ2-3,.,.,TRBV2,TGTGCCAGCAGTTCAGACAGATCTCGCAACACAGATACGCAGTATTTT,CASSSDRSRNTDTQYF
TRBJ1-1,few,.,TRBV6-6,TGTGCCACCAGACGGGAGACCTACACTGAAGCTTTCTTT,CATRRETYTEAFF
TRBJ2-3,.,.,TRBV5-4,TGTGCCAGCAGCGCCGGATACTGGACAGTCTTT,CASSAGYWTVF
TRBJ1-1,.,.,TRBV2,TGTGCCTCATTCGACGGGGGAGGCACTGAAGCTTTCTTT,CASFDGGGTEAFF
TRBJ2-3,.,.,TRBV12-5,TGTGCTAGTGAGGGGTTCACAGATACGCAGTATTTT,CASEGFTDTQYF
TRBJ2-1,.,TRBD2,TRBV30,TGTGCCTGGAGGCGTAGCGGGGGGGGGTACAATGAGCAGTTCTTC,CAWRRSGGGYNEQFF
TRBJ1-2,once,.,TRBV7-8,TGTGCCAGCAGCCCGAGCACTAACTATGGCTACACCTTC,CASSPSTNYGYTF
TRBJ2-4,.,.,TRBV11-3,TGTGCCAGCAGCTTGAGACACCCGAGCATTCAGTACTTC,CASSLRHPSIQYF
TRBJ2-1,.,TRBD1,TRBV11-2,TGTGCCAGCACCATCCGGGACAGTCTCTACAATGAGCAGTTCTTC,CASTIRDSLYNEQFF
TRBJ1-1,.,.,TRBV19,TGTGCCAGTGCCCTGGTGGCGACCGCCGGGGCTTTCTTT,CASALVATAGAFF
TRBJ2-7,.,TRBD1,TRBV19,TGTGCCAGCTCCCCCAGGGGGCGCTGGGAGCAGTACTTC,CASSPRGRWEQYF
TRBJ2-7,.,TRBD1,TRBV2,TGTGCCAGCAGTCCAGACAGGGACGCCTACGAGCAGTACTTC,CASSPDRDAYEQYF
TRBJ2-3,.,.,TRBV4-1,TGCGCCAGCAGCCCCGGGTTGGCCGACACAGATACGCAGTATTTT,CASSPGLADTDTQYF
TRBJ1-3,.,.,TRBV11-2,TGTGCCAGCGAAAGTCGGGGGGTTGGTCGAGAAAACACCATATATTTT,CASESRGVGRENTIYF
TRBJ2-1,.,.,TRBV6-5,TGTGCCAGCAGTTTAATACAGGGCTCCTACAATGAGCAGTTCTTC,CASSLIQGSYNEQFF
TRBJ1-2,.,TRBD1,TRBV11-2,TGTGCCAGCAGCTTTTCGGGACAGGGTGAGAGTGGCTACACCTTC,CASSFSGQGESGYTF
TRBJ1-4,.,.,TRBV19,TGTGCCAGTTCTGGAGCAACTAATGAAAAACTGTTTTTT,CASSGATNEKLFF
TRBJ1-4,.,.,TRBV4-2,TGTGCCAGCAGCCAAGAGTTGCAGGGCGCTAATGAAAAACTGTTTTTT,CASSQELQGANEKLFF
TRBJ1-5,once,.,TRBV5-1,TGCGCCAGCAGCTCGTCCCGGGACAATCAGCCCCAGCATTTT,CASSSSRDNQPQHF
TRBJ2-3,.,TRBD2,TRBV6-2/TRBV6-3,TGTGCCAGCAGTCCACGGGGGGAGGGAGATACGCAGTATTTT,CASSPRGEGDTQYF